This T cell receptor beta chain was sequenced for a study of CD8+CD57+ T cells in acquired aplastic anemia. Study at large: Sorted CD4+ plus CD8+ cells gave DNA averaging around 3 ug.

The CDR3 sequence is 13 residues long. CDR1 is SQVTM, CDR2 ANQGSEA, per germline. Trimming shortened V by 6 bases and J by 0 bases, and 11 bases separated the two germline ends. TCR beta VDJ and CDR3 profiling used genomic DNA as template. TCRdb used MiXCR to reprocess the reads, holding one entry per CDR3 protein. The sample lists about 160,000 distinct CDR3 sequences; roughly 48% were seen once. This clonotype is a singleton in its sample. Its antigen is as yet unknown. General observations from the study: Between patients and controls, about 30 CD8+ CDR3 sequences were found in common. CD8+ Simpson's diversity in patients was not significantly different from that in controls.

Before being chosen for sequencing, patients had shown CD8+CD57+ cell expansion by flow cytometry. Patients were therapy-naive when their blood was sampled. The gene calls are TRBV29-1 and TRBJ1-1, with TRBD1 as a possible D gene (6 bases). The material sequenced was sorted CD4+, CD8+, or CD8+CD57+ T cells (not recorded which) from PBMCs. The receptor's source is a human donor with aplastic anemia. CDR3 amino acids: CSVKDSLNTEAFF. Here the CDR3 DNA reads TGCAGCGTAAAGGACAGCCTGAACACTGAAGCTTTCTTT.